These 13 T cell receptor beta chains came from one sample sequenced in a study of shared clonotypes between healthy human individuals. TCRdb keeps only in-frame clones here, not all; method: immunoSEQ multiplex PCR. Of 2 million to 2.5 million clones in the sample, approximately 95% are singletons; the top ten hold 0.1% to 0.15%. Material: naive CD4+ T cells sorted from blood. Subset given: CD45RA+ positively selected. The origin of the receptors is a man aged 18 to 30 in good health.

V gene TRBV6-5 combines with J gene TRBJ2-7; D not certain. The V and J ends lost 6 bases and 0 bases respectively, with 12 bases between them. CDR1 MNHEY and CDR2 SVGAGI come from the germline V gene. The CDR3 is 14 amino acids. Here the CDR3 DNA reads TGTGCCAGCAGCCCAGCCCGTCCCTCCTACGAGCAGTACTTC. As protein: CASSPARPSYEQYF.

The chain is built from TRBV18 and TRBJ1-1; D ambiguous. The germline V gene encodes CDR1 KGHSH and CDR2 LQKENI. This CDR3 has 15 amino acids. The V end lost 4 bases, the J end lost 3 bases, and 15 bases lay between the germline ends. The CDR3 loop reads CASSRTTGMDTEAFF. CDR3 bases: TGTGCCAGCTCACGCACCACGGGTATGGACACTGAAGCTTTCTTT.

The V and J genes are TRBV6-5 and TRBJ2-2; TRBD2 might be the D (6 bases). V was clipped by 11 bases and J by 4 bases, with 14 bases between them. Germline CDR1 MNHEY, CDR2 SVGAGI. The CDR3 contains 13 residues. CDR3 residues: CAGGRATTGELFF. The CDR3 region has the DNA TGTGCCGGGGGGAGAGCGACCACCGGGGAGCTGTTTTTT.

This chain joins TRBV15 and TRBJ2-7, with 11 bases identical to TRBD1. The length of the CDR3 is 15 residues. Germline CDR1 and CDR2: LNHNV and YYDKDF (reference sequence). Trimming at V came to 0 bases and at J to 6 bases, leaving 4 bases not matched to a gene. The CDR3 region is CATSRDLGTGGEQYF. Written as DNA, the CDR3 is TGTGCCACCAGCAGAGATCTTGGGACAGGGGGCGAGCAGTACTTC.

The V and J genes are TRBV30 and TRBJ1-1; 9 bases map to TRBD1. V was pared by 2 bases and J by 11 bases, with 9 bases of the junction left unmatched. Germline lookup yields CDR1 GTSNPN and CDR2 SVGIG (reference sequence). CDR3 length: 13 residues. The CDR3 DNA sequence: TGTGCCTGGAGTTATCAGACAGGGGGAGACGCTTTCTTT. Translated, it gives CAWSYQTGGDAFF.

Notes on this clone: The sample has other DNA sequences that encode this CDR3 too. This chain links TRBV6-1 with TRBJ2-3; TRBD2 matches at 10 bases. This CDR3 is built from 12 residues. CDR1 MNHNS and CDR2 SASEGT come from the germline V gene. V dropped 6 bases and J dropped 6; count of bases not matched to a gene: 0. The CDR3 reads CASRTSGDTQYF. In nucleotides, the CDR3 is TGTGCCAGCAGGACTAGCGGGGATACGCAGTATTTT.

This clone appeared once. The rearrangement uses TRBV7-2 and TRBJ1-2; a possible D gene is TRBD1 (6 bases). V shed 6 bases and J shed 3 bases, with 17 bases lying between them. This CDR3 has 15 amino acids. Germline V lookup: CDR1 SGHTA, CDR2 FQGNSA. For the CDR3, the DNA is TGTGCCAGCAGTCGAACAGGGTTTCCTGACTATGGCTACACCTTC. Amino acid sequence: CASSRTGFPDYGYTF.

The chain employs TRBV6-5 and TRBJ1-2; D may be TRBD1 (6 bases). The CDR3 is made up of 13 amino acids. V was trimmed by 6 bases and J by 4 bases, leaving 12 bases between them. Germline lookup yields CDR1 MNHEY and CDR2 SVGAGI. This chain's CDR3 is CASSQGTVYGYTF. The DNA of the CDR3 is TGTGCCAGCAGCCAGGGGACGGTCTATGGCTACACCTTC.

V is TRBV7-2 and J is TRBJ1-1, with D maybe TRBD1 (5 bases). The CDR3 consists of 15 residues. Germline V lookup: CDR1 SGHTA, CDR2 FQGNSA. Trimming pared 2 bases from V and 3 bases from J, leaving 13 bases between. The CDR3 DNA reads TGTGCCAGCAGCTTACCCTTAGGACACCACACTGAAGCTTTCTTT. It encodes CASSLPLGHHTEAFF.

V gene TRBV12-5 combines with J gene TRBJ2-7, with D maybe TRBD2 (5 bases). Germline CDR1 and CDR2: LGHNT and FRNRAP. The CDR3 consists of 13 residues. The V gene lost 6 bases and the J gene lost 0 bases, with 9 bases spanning the gap. DNA of the CDR3: TGTGCTAGTGGGACCGGGGACTCCTACGAGCAGTACTTC. Translated, it gives CASGTGDSYEQYF.

The V gene is TRBV4-1, the J gene TRBJ2-2; no clear D. The CDR3 spans 16 residues. CDR1 is MGHRA, CDR2 YSYEKL, per germline. V dropped 1 base and J dropped 1 base, with 10 bases sitting between them. The chain's CDR3 is CASSQARLENTGELFF. For the CDR3, the DNA is TGCGCCAGCAGCCAAGCGCGACTGGAGAACACCGGGGAGCTGTTTTTT.

As for this clone: A junction end diverges from the germline sequence, so it may reflect a read error. This rearrangement joins TRBV7-7 to TRBJ1-6, with D tentatively TRBD1 (6 bases). Germline CDR1 SSHAT, CDR2 FNYEAQ (reference sequence). The CDR3 covers 13 residues. The CDR3: CASSLQGNSPLHF. CDR3 bases: TGTGCTAGCAGCTTACAGGGTAATTCACCCCTCCACTTT.

This clone has a single count. The rearrangement joins TRBV6-1 to TRBJ1-6, with 9 bases fitting TRBD1. The CDR3 consists of 13 residues. Trimming cost V 11 bases and J 6 bases; bases outside gene matches: 5. Germline CDR1 MNHNS, CDR2 SASEGT. DNA for the CDR3: TGTGCCGGTAACAGGGGGCCTAATTCACCCCTCCACTTT. It specifies CAGNRGPNSPLHF.